This T cell receptor (beta chain) appears in the sequencing data of a study of PD-1 blockade in classical Hodgkin lymphoma. Study-wide background: Nivolumab dosed at 3 mg/kg went to patients intravenously every 2 weeks. Study-level points and caveats: The origin of the repertoire differences remains undefined, with disease activity or prior therapy as possible causes. Patients who responded completely had about the same baseline diversity as newly diagnosed patients. Significant TCR diversity gains by C4D1 occurred in CD4+ but not CD8+ cells.

The table came from immunoSEQ multiplex PCR; TCRdb's copy has only in-frame clones and leaves some out. The sample consists of 31,000 or so clones, 65% to 85% of them appearing once. V lost 3 bases to trimming and J lost 8 bases; unmatched junction nucleotides: 5. The CDR3 has 14 amino acids. The germline CDR1 and CDR2 sequences are SGHAT and FQNNGV. About this clone: Its antigen remains unknown.

The sample's time point: cycle 4 day 1 (C4D1), after six to seven weeks of nivolumab. Each patient experienced a relapse that followed autologous stem cell transplantation, and brentuximab vedotin exposure varied. The TCR originated in a human donor with classical Hodgkin lymphoma. The chain employs TRBV11-2 and TRBJ1-2, with 11 bases fitting TRBD1. This material consisted of peripheral blood mononuclear cells (PBMCs), taken before the fourth cycle of nivolumab. CDR3: CASSLGQGGGGYTF. CDR3 nucleotide sequence: TGTGCCAGCAGCTTGGGACAGGGGGGAGGAGGCTACACCTTC.